A single sample is the source of the 30 T cell receptor beta chains below, sequenced in a study of T cell responses to AZD1222 COVID-19 vaccine. Method: immunoSEQ multiplex PCR; TCRdb's copy keeps in-frame clones and lacks some. Altogether under 150,000 clones are present, about 91% being singletons, with the ten largest covering roughly 16%. The sequences come from peripheral blood, collected on day 0 of AZD1222 vaccination. The receptor source for this set is an adult in good health.

The V and J genes are TRBV29-1 and TRBJ2-1; 11 nucleotides align to TRBD2. Germline V lookup: CDR1 SQVTM, CDR2 ANQGSEA. This CDR3 region has 15 residues. V dropped 7 bases and J dropped 9; count of bases not matched to a gene: 14. In nucleotides, the CDR3 is TGCAGCGGTGGGTCCATAGCGGGGGGGACCCCTGAGCAGTTCTTC. Translated: CSGGSIAGGTPEQFF.

On this clone itself: Germline is not matched at one junction end, which may reflect a read error. The chain couples TRBV29-1 to TRBJ1-1; D ambiguous. This CDR3 spans 13 amino acids. Germline values: CDR1 SQVTM, CDR2 ANQGSEA. Written as DNA, the CDR3 is TGCAGCGTCGAAGTCCTTCCCAACACTGAAGCTTTCTTT. Its translation is CSVEVLPNTEAFF.

J is TRBJ1-1 and V is TRBV21-1. TRBV21-1 is a pseudogene. The CDR3 totals 18 residues. The CDR3 DNA follows: TGTGCCAGCAGCAAGGGCGTAGAGGTGTTAGGGAAGAACACTGAAGCTTTCTTT. It encodes CASSKGVEVLGKNTEAFF.

The CDR3 bases are TGTGCCAGCAGAGGGAGGGAACGCCCGAACACTGAAGCTTTCTTT. Its translation is CASRGRERPNTEAFF. This rearrangement joins TRBV2 to TRBJ1-1; no definite D call. CDR3 length: 15 amino acids. Germline V gene lookup returns CDR1 SNHLY and CDR2 FYNNEI. The V end was cut by 6 bases, the J end by 1 base, with 15 bases between.

The J gene is TRBJ1-4, the V gene TRBV3-1 (or the pseudogene TRBV3-2); TRBD1 aligns across 9 bases. Germline V gene sequence: CDR1 LGHDT, CDR2 YNNKEL (reference sequence). This CDR3 has 15 amino acids. The junction had 4 bases not matched to a gene; V was cut back by 2 bases and J by 6 bases. In nucleotides, the CDR3 is TGTGCCAGCAGCCAAACAGGGGGCGATTATGAAAAACTGTTTTTT. Translated, it gives CASSQTGGDYEKLFF.

The genes are TRBV7-2 and TRBJ2-6; no reliable D call. CDR1 and CDR2 (germline): SGHTA, FQGNSA. The CDR3 has 11 amino acids. V lost 4 bases, J lost 12 bases, and 7 bases lay in between. The CDR3 here is CASSSKVVLTF. The CDR3 bases are TGTGCCAGCAGCTCCAAGGTCGTCCTGACTTTC.

The V call is TRBV7-3, the J call TRBJ2-7; 8 bases are a match to TRBD2. V lost 5 bases to trimming and J lost 2 bases; unmatched junction nucleotides: 2. This CDR3 has 13 amino acids. Germline CDR1 and CDR2: SGHTA and FQGTGA. CDR3 in amino acids: CASSPGRAYEQYF. The CDR3 DNA reads as TGTGCCAGCAGCCCCGGGAGGGCCTACGAGCAGTACTTC.

A few counts support this clone. V is TRBV6-2 or TRBV6-3 and J is TRBJ1-3, with D uncertain. V lost 1 base and J lost 0, with 10 bases in between. This CDR3 contains 16 residues. Germline CDR1 and CDR2: MNHEY and SVGEGT. The CDR3 spells CASSYYASFSGNTIYF. The CDR3 region has the DNA TGTGCCAGCAGTTACTACGCGAGTTTCTCTGGAAACACCATATATTTT.

This chain links TRBV29-1 with TRBJ2-7; D ambiguous. V lost 4 bases and J 0 bases, leaving 10 bases between the germline ends. The CDR3 contains 13 residues. The germline V gene encodes CDR1 SQVTM and CDR2 ANQGSEA. CDR3 sequence (DNA): TGCAGCGTTGCCTCAGCCAACTCCTACGAGCAGTACTTC. It translates to CSVASANSYEQYF.

This chain joins TRBV5-1 and TRBJ1-5; possible D gene TRBD1, 5 bases. The CDR3 consists of 14 residues. The germline gives CDR1 SGHRS, CDR2 YFSETQ. Trimming took 2 bases from V and 7 from J, leaving 13 bases between them. The CDR3 loop is CASSLGQGYQPQHF. The CDR3 DNA reads TGCGCCAGCAGCTTAGGGCAGGGATACCAGCCCCAGCATTTT. The variable domain in full, completed from reference TRBV5-1 and TRBJ1-5, reads KAGVTQTPRYLIKTRGQQVTLSCSPISGHRSVSWYQQTPGQGLQFLFEYFSETQRNKGNFPGRFSGRQFSNSRSEMNVSTLELGDSALYLCASSLGQGYQPQHFGDGTRLSIL.

CDR3 nucleotides: TGTGCCAGCAGCGGGACAGGGTACTACAATGAGCAGTTCTTC. Translated: CASSGTGYYNEQFF. The J gene is TRBJ2-1, the V gene TRBV28; 9 bases line up with TRBD1. The CDR3 spans 14 residues. The V gene end was trimmed by 6 bases and the J gene end by 3 bases; junction bases not matched to a gene: 3. CDR1 MDHEN and CDR2 SYDVKM come from the germline V gene.

The chain is built from TRBV6-2 or TRBV6-3 and TRBJ1-2, with a tentative D call TRBD1 (5 bases). V shed 0 bases and J shed 2 bases, with 10 bases lying between them. Per germline, CDR1 MNHEY and CDR2 SVGEGT. The CDR3 consists of 15 residues. The CDR3 bases are TGTGCCAGCAGTTACTCGATGACAGTGAACTATGGCTACACCTTC. Amino acid sequence: CASSYSMTVNYGYTF.

The rearrangement joins TRBV19 to TRBJ2-5, with a possible D match to TRBD2 (5 bases). The CDR3 is 14 residues long. The V end lost 3 bases, the J end lost 3 bases, and 11 bases lay between the germline ends. The germline CDR1 and CDR2 sequences are LNHDA and SQIVND (reference sequence). The CDR3 loop reads CASSITWTEETQYF. CDR3 DNA: TGTGCCAGTAGTATTACTTGGACTGAAGAGACCCAGTACTTC.

The chain couples TRBV2 to TRBJ1-2; the D is unclear. CDR3 length: 12 residues. V lost 6 bases and J lost 5, with 10 bases in between. Germline CDR1 is SNHLY and CDR2 is FYNNEI. The CDR3 DNA is TGTGCCAGCAGCCAGACGGAGTATGGCTACACCTTC. Translation: CASSQTEYGYTF.

The chain carries TRBV18 and TRBJ1-1; 7 bases line up with TRBD1. The CDR3 is 14 amino acids. With 0 bases clipped from V and 8 bases from J, the junction kept 6 bases outside the gene matches. Germline assignment: CDR1 KGHSH and CDR2 LQKENI. The CDR3 nucleotides read TGTGCCAGCTCACCACCTAGTGACAGGGACGAAGCTTTCTTT. It yields the protein CASSPPSDRDEAFF. The full variable domain, in which reference TRBV18 and TRBJ1-1 provide the parts outside the CDR3, is NAGVMQNPRHLVRRRGQEARLRCSPMKGHSHVYWYRQLPEEGLKFMVYLQKENIIDESGMPKERFSAEFPKEGPSILRIQQVVRGDSAAYFCASSPPSDRDEAFFGQGTRLTVV.

The chain combines TRBV5-1 with TRBJ2-7, with TRBD2 matching 8 bases. Germline loops: CDR1 SGHRS, CDR2 YFSETQ. The junction had 7 bases not matched to a gene; V was cut back by 0 bases and J by 2 bases. CDR3 length: 16 amino acids. CDR3 amino acids: CASSLAGRGRPYEQYF. CDR3 coding DNA: TGCGCCAGCAGCTTGGCCGGGAGGGGTCGACCCTACGAGCAGTACTTC.

J is TRBJ2-4 and V is TRBV18; 11 bases agree with TRBD2. Germline V gene lookup returns CDR1 KGHSH and CDR2 LQKENI. The CDR3 is made up of 17 amino acids. V lost 6 bases, J lost 2 bases, and 9 bases stayed unmatched. The CDR3 region has the DNA TGTGCCAGCTCGCCGAATAGCGGGGGGGCCTCCAAAAACATTCAGTACTTC. This translates into CASSPNSGGASKNIQYF.

The rearrangement links TRBV5-1 to TRBJ2-1, with 15 positions matching TRBD2. The CDR3 covers 22 residues. Germline V gene lookup returns CDR1 SGHRS and CDR2 YFSETQ. With 4 bases clipped from V and 3 bases from J, the junction kept 20 bases outside the gene matches. The CDR3 DNA is TGCGCCAGCAGCCAAAAGGGGAGCCCGGGACTAGCGGGGGGCTCACTCTACAATGAGCAGTTCTTC. It is translated as CASSQKGSPGLAGGSLYNEQFF.

The chain recombines TRBV2 with TRBJ2-3; TRBD2 matches at 9 bases. The CDR3 loop spans 14 amino acids. Per germline, CDR1 SNHLY and CDR2 FYNNEI. V trimming: 4 bases; J trimming: 4 bases; junction bases outside the gene matches: 3. The CDR3 DNA is TGTGCCAGCAGTGTTAGCGGGGGAGCAGATACGCAGTATTTT. This translates into CASSVSGGADTQYF.

The V call is TRBV9, the J call TRBJ1-2, with a possible D match to TRBD1 (6 bases). Trimming stripped 2 bases from V and 5 bases from J, with 10 bases between. Germline-derived CDR1 and CDR2 are SGDLS and YYNGEE. This CDR3 comprises 13 residues. The CDR3 nucleotides read TGTGCCAGCAGCGTTCAGGGGAGATATGGCTACACCTTC. Translating gives CASSVQGRYGYTF.

The chain carries TRBV19 and TRBJ1-5; D call uncertain. The CDR3 consists of 16 residues. Trimming cost V 1 base and J 9 bases, with 19 bases left between them. Germline values: CDR1 LNHDA, CDR2 SQIVND (reference sequence). CDR3 in DNA: TGTGCCAGTAGTATAGGAGGCGGCAGGTTCTTCTCGCCCCAGCATTTT. Its protein is CASSIGGGRFFSPQHF.

This clone was seen just once. The V call is TRBV18, the J call TRBJ2-5; D is undetermined. CDR3 length: 13 residues. V was cut by 3 bases and J by 5 bases, with 10 bases left in between. The germline V gene has CDR1 KGHSH and CDR2 LQKENI. CDR3 amino acids: CASSPMTRETQYF. The CDR3 nucleotides read TGTGCCAGCTCACCCATGACCCGGGAGACCCAGTACTTC.

The genes are TRBV2 and TRBJ1-4; D gene ambiguous. The CDR3 extends over 12 amino acids. Germline V lookup: CDR1 SNHLY, CDR2 FYNNEI. Trimming shortened V by 6 bases and J by 10 bases, and 12 bases separated the two germline ends. Here the CDR3 reads CASRYGQSKLFF. In nucleotides, the CDR3 is TGTGCCAGCAGGTACGGGCAGTCAAAACTGTTTTTT.

The table lists this clone with a few counts. The chain employs TRBV2 and TRBJ1-4; the match to TRBD1 covers 7 bases. V lost 8 bases to trimming and J lost 2 bases; unmatched junction nucleotides: 5. Germline assignment: CDR1 SNHLY and CDR2 FYNNEI. This CDR3 contains 14 residues. The CDR3: CASGDRSTNEKLFF. The DNA for the CDR3 is TGTGCCAGCGGGGACAGATCGACTAATGAAAAACTGTTTTTT.

The V and J genes are TRBV7-2 and TRBJ1-2, with a tentative D call TRBD1 (5 bases). The CDR3 is 13 amino acids. Germline V gives CDR1 SGHTA, CDR2 FQGNSA. Trimming shortened V by 5 bases and J by 1 base, and 8 bases separated the two germline ends. CDR3 nucleotide sequence: TGTGCCAGCAGCCGGGACGGTAACTATGGCTACACCTTC. This translates into CASSRDGNYGYTF.

The chain recombines TRBV3-1 (or the pseudogene TRBV3-2) with TRBJ2-3, with D unresolved. The V and J ends lost 4 bases and 6 bases respectively, with 8 bases between them. This CDR3 region has 12 residues. Germline V gene data show CDR1 as LGHDT and CDR2 as YNNKEL (reference sequence). CDR3 bases: TGTGCCAGCAGCCTCCTTGGTGATACGCAGTATTTT. It translates to CASSLLGDTQYF.

The rearrangement uses TRBV7-3 and TRBJ2-3; weak D call: TRBD2 (5 bases). Germline V gene lookup returns CDR1 SGHTA and CDR2 FQGTGA. The CDR3 consists of 15 residues. The V end lost 0 bases, the J end lost 7 bases, and 14 bases lay between the germline ends. The CDR3 spells CASSLTVTRGNTQYF. CDR3 bases: TGTGCCAGCAGCTTAACGGTGACTCGGGGAAATACGCAGTATTTT.

J is TRBJ1-2 and V is TRBV4-2; TRBD1 is a possible D gene (5 bases). The CDR3 runs 14 residues. Germline lookup yields CDR1 LGHNA and CDR2 YNFKEQ. V shed 1 base and J shed 5 bases, with 11 bases lying between them. CDR3 bases: TGTGCCAGCAGCCAAGGGGGAGGGGCTTATGGCTACACCTTC. Translated: CASSQGGGAYGYTF.

The chain is built from TRBV28 and TRBJ1-6; tentative D call: TRBD1 (6 bases). CDR1 and CDR2 (germline): MDHEN, SYDVKM. Between the trimmed V and J ends, which lost 6 bases and 14 bases, there was a span of 14 bases. This CDR3 contains 12 residues. The CDR3 reads CASSPGALALHF. The CDR3 DNA is TGTGCCAGCAGCCCAGGGGCCTTGGCCCTCCACTTT.

The chain links TRBV7-6 to TRBJ1-4; D possibly corresponds to TRBD1 (5 bases). V gave up 5 bases and J gave up 8 bases, with 21 bases separating them. From germline, CDR1 is SGHVS and CDR2 FNYEAQ. The CDR3 is 16 amino acids. In nucleotides, the CDR3 is TGTGCCAGCAGCCCTGGGGTTAGCTGGGGGATAGAAAAACTGTTTTTT. The encoded protein is CASSPGVSWGIEKLFF.